One sample yielded the 8 T cell receptor beta chains listed below, sequenced in a study of CDR3 diversity in severe acne. From the PCR reads, TCRdb called clonotypes with MiXCR, one entry per CDR3 protein. The sample lists more than 70,000 distinct CDR3 sequences; about 53% were seen once. Sequences were obtained from blood. These receptors all stem from a male donor with severe acne vulgaris.

As concerns this clonotype: A much larger clone sits a single nucleotide away, making a read error possible. The chain combines TRBV7-8 with TRBJ1-1; TRBD1 aligns across 7 bases. Germline CDR1 is SGHVS and CDR2 is FQNEAQ. The CDR3 covers 15 residues. The CDR3 DNA reads TGTGCCGGCAGCTTAGGGCCGGCAGGGGGCACTGAAGCTTTCTTT. Translated, it gives CAGSLGPAGGTEAFF. The full variable domain, in which reference TRBV7-8 and TRBJ1-1 provide the parts outside the CDR3, is GAGVSQSPRYKVAKRGQDVALRCDPISGHVSLFWYQQALGQGPEFLTYFQNEAQLDKSGLPSDRFFAERPEGSVSTLKIQRTQQEDSAVYLCAGSLGPAGGTEAFFGQGTRLTVV.

Ten or more counts support this clonotype. The rearrangement links TRBV5-8 to TRBJ2-1; D ambiguous. The CDR3 contains 14 residues. V shed 0 bases and J shed 7 bases, with 11 bases lying between them. In germline, CDR1 is SGHTS, CDR2 YDEGEE. This chain's CDR3 is CASSLEGRTNEQFF. In DNA, the CDR3 is TGTGCCAGCAGCTTGGAAGGACGTACGAATGAGCAGTTCTTC.

This clonotype was detected many times. The chain carries TRBV10-3 and TRBJ2-2, with D unclear. CDR3 length: 14 amino acids. The V gene lost 3 bases and the J gene lost 3 bases, with 8 bases spanning the gap. Germline V CDR1 and CDR2: ENHRY, SYGVKD. CDR3 sequence: CAISEGTDTGELFF. DNA of the CDR3: TGTGCCATCAGTGAAGGCACAGACACCGGGGAGCTGTTTTTT.

The rearrangement joins TRBV12-5 to TRBJ2-5; D gene unclear. The CDR3 contains 15 residues. Germline V gene data show CDR1 as LGHNT and CDR2 as FRNRAP. The CDR3 nucleotides are TGTGCCAGCAGTTTAGGTCTGATGTACCAAGAGACCCAGTACTTC. Residues: CASSLGLMYQETQYF.

This chain links TRBV5-1 with TRBJ1-1, with a weak D call TRBD1 (5 bases). In germline, CDR1 is SGHRS, CDR2 YFSETQ. V lost 0 bases to trimming and J lost 6 bases, with 9 bases between them. The CDR3 contains 13 residues. CDR3 DNA sequence: TGCGCCAGCAGCTTGGCAGGGTGGTCTGAAGCTTTCTTT. It codes for CASSLAGWSEAFF.

This clonotype was counted ten times or more. The CDR3 does not end in the conserved phenylalanine or tryptophan, so this is likely a read error. V usage is TRBV30 and J usage is TRBJ2-5; no reliable D call. From germline, CDR1 is GTSNPN and CDR2 SVGIG (reference sequence). The CDR3 loop spans 11 amino acids. The germline V and J ends were trimmed by 3 bases and 5 bases, with 7 bases remaining between them. The CDR3 nucleotides are TGTGCCTGGAGGGCCAGCGAGACCCAGTACTTA. Encoded protein: CAWRASETQYL.

This chain uses TRBV4-3 with TRBJ2-3; D is ambiguous. This CDR3 contains 13 residues. Trimming pared 4 bases from V and 2 bases from J, leaving 7 bases between. Germline V gene lookup returns CDR1 LGHNA and CDR2 YSLEER. The DNA for the CDR3 is TGCGCCAGCAGCCTCTCCAACACAGATACGCAGTATTTT. It yields the protein CASSLSNTDTQYF.

Many counts were recorded for this clonotype. The genes are TRBV7-6 and TRBJ2-7; D is uncertain. The length of the CDR3 is 17 residues. Trimming removed 5 bases at V and 0 bases at J, with 20 bases between. Germline V gene sequence: CDR1 SGHVS, CDR2 FNYEAQ. CDR3 protein: CASSILPPAIHSYEQYF. The CDR3, as DNA: TGTGCCAGCAGCATACTCCCCCCGGCCATACACTCCTACGAGCAGTACTTC.